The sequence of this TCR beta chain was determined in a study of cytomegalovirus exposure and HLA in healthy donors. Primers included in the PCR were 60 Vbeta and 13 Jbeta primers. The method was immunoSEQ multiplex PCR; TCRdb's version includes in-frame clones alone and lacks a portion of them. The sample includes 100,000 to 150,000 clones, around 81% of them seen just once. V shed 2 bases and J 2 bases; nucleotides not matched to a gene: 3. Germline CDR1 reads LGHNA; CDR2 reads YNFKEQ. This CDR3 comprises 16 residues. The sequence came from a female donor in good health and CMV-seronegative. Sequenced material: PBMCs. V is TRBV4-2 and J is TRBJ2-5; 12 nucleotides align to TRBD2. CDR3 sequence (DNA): TGTGCCAGCAGCCAATCCGGGACTAGCGGGCAAGAGACCCAGTACTTC. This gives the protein CASSQSGTSGQETQYF.